Listed here are 25 T cell receptor beta chains from one sample, sequenced in a study of blood T cell repertoires in COVID-19. Assay used: immunoSEQ multiplex PCR; TCRdb lists only in-frame clones, some missing. The sample carries 40,000 to 55,000 clones, roughly 80% recorded once. Material: peripheral blood. All receptors come from a man between 45 and 60 years old with acute or convalescent COVID-19.

This clone was seen only a few times. The chain couples TRBV29-1 to TRBJ1-1; TRBD1 aligns across 8 bases. Germline loops: CDR1 SQVTM, CDR2 ANQGSEA. The CDR3 is 16 amino acids. The ends lost 5 bases at V and 0 bases at J; junction bases unmatched: 11. CDR3 DNA sequence: TGCAGCGTTCGACAGGGGATTTTTCTGATGAACACTGAAGCTTTCTTT. It is translated as CSVRQGIFLMNTEAFF.

The chain carries TRBV5-1 and TRBJ1-6; D may be TRBD1 (5 bases). The germline V and J ends were trimmed by 0 bases and 7 bases, with 14 bases remaining between them. The CDR3 has 16 amino acids. Germline V gives CDR1 SGHRS, CDR2 YFSETQ. CDR3 amino acids: CASSLDGGGSNSPLHF. CDR3 bases: TGCGCCAGCAGCTTGGACGGGGGGGGGAGCAATTCACCCCTCCACTTT. Drawing the rest from reference TRBV5-1 and TRBJ1-6, the complete variable domain is KAGVTQTPRYLIKTRGQQVTLSCSPISGHRSVSWYQQTPGQGLQFLFEYFSETQRNKGNFPGRFSGRQFSNSRSEMNVSTLELGDSALYLCASSLDGGGSNSPLHFGNGTRLTVT.

This chain links TRBV18 with TRBJ2-7; TRBD1 matches at 7 bases. CDR3 length: 13 amino acids. From germline, CDR1 is KGHSH and CDR2 LQKENI. Trimming removed 8 bases from V and 2 bases from J; junction bases left unmatched: 6. This CDR3 is CASADRLTYEQYF. In nucleotides, the CDR3 is TGTGCCAGCGCGGACAGGCTGACCTACGAGCAGTACTTC.

The chain links TRBV7-9 to TRBJ2-1; TRBD1 matches at 9 bases. With 1 base clipped from V and 6 bases from J, the junction kept 4 bases outside the gene matches. Germline V lookup: CDR1 SEHNR, CDR2 FQNEAQ (reference sequence). This CDR3 contains 15 residues. CDR3 in DNA: TGTGCCAGCAGCTTAGTACAGGGGGCACTCAATGAGCAGTTCTTC. Translating it yields CASSLVQGALNEQFF.

The CDR3 DNA reads as TGTGCCATCAGTGCCAATAGCGGGGCGTCCTACAATGAGCAGTTCTTC. As protein: CAISANSGASYNEQFF. The chain joins TRBV10-3 to TRBJ2-1; 8 positions match TRBD2. This CDR3 has 16 residues. The V segment lost 4 bases and the J segment 1 base; nucleotides outside the gene matches: 6. Germline CDR1 and CDR2: ENHRY and SYGVKD.

This chain connects TRBV25-1 to TRBJ1-2; possibly TRBD1 for D (5 bases). V was clipped by 4 bases and J by 4 bases, with 16 bases between them. CDR3 length: 15 residues. CDR1 MGHDK and CDR2 SYGVNS come from the germline V gene. The CDR3 protein is CASSGVGGGGYGYTF. CDR3 sequence (DNA): TGTGCCAGCAGTGGAGTGGGGGGAGGCGGCTATGGCTACACCTTC.

This chain uses TRBV28 with TRBJ1-2; D is possibly TRBD1 (6 bases). This CDR3 contains 15 residues. Per germline, CDR1 MDHEN and CDR2 SYDVKM. With 5 bases removed from V and 6 bases from J, the gap between germline ends came to 19 bases. CDR3 DNA: TGTGCCAGCAGTGGCCGGAGAAACAGGGTAGATGGCTACACCTTC. As protein: CASSGRRNRVDGYTF.

The genes are TRBV9 and TRBJ2-2; 11 nucleotides match TRBD2. The CDR3 extends over 16 amino acids. CDR1 is SGDLS, CDR2 YYNGEE, per germline. Trimming at V came to 2 bases and at J to 4 bases, leaving 4 bases not matched to a gene. This CDR3 is CASSVQGTSGTGELFF. As DNA, the CDR3 is TGTGCCAGCAGCGTCCAGGGGACTAGCGGCACCGGGGAGCTGTTTTTT.

The chain carries TRBV28 and TRBJ2-7; 10 positions match TRBD2. This CDR3 contains 17 residues. V gave up 3 bases and J gave up 3 bases; unmatched junction bases: 11. Germline V lookup: CDR1 MDHEN, CDR2 SYDVKM. This CDR3 is CASSFVGVLAGVYEQYF. The CDR3 DNA is TGTGCCAGCAGTTTTGTCGGGGTTCTAGCGGGAGTCTACGAGCAGTACTTC. Full variable domain (missing parts from reference TRBV28 and TRBJ2-7): DVKVTQSSRYLVKRTGEKVFLECVQDMDHENMFWYRQDPGLGLRLIYFSYDVKMKEKGDIPEGYSVSREKKERFSLILESASTNQTSMYLCASSFVGVLAGVYEQYFGPGTRLTVT.

The chain recombines TRBV10-3 with TRBJ1-5, with D possibly being TRBD1 (6 bases). This CDR3 has 14 amino acids. CDR1 ENHRY and CDR2 SYGVKD come from the germline V gene. The V gene lost 5 bases and the J gene lost 0 bases, with 8 bases spanning the gap. The CDR3 loop reads CAISRDTSNQPQHF. The CDR3 DNA reads as TGTGCCATCAGTAGGGACACTAGCAATCAGCCCCAGCATTTT.

The chain uses TRBV3-1 (or the pseudogene TRBV3-2) and TRBJ1-1; 9 nucleotides agree with TRBD1. Germline V gene sequence: CDR1 LGHDT, CDR2 YNNKEL (reference sequence). The V segment lost 5 bases and the J segment 6 bases; nucleotides outside the gene matches: 10. The CDR3 totals 15 residues. CDR3 coding DNA: TGTGCCAGCAGCATCCCCAGTCGGACAGGGGCTGAAGCTTTCTTT. Its translation is CASSIPSRTGAEAFF.

The rearrangement joins TRBV28 to TRBJ2-2; 8 bases are a match to TRBD1. Unmatched junction bases numbered 7, after V lost 6 bases and J lost 4 bases. Germline CDR1 MDHEN, CDR2 SYDVKM. The CDR3 runs to 15 residues. The CDR3 is CASSQSGGSTGELFF. The DNA for the CDR3 is TGTGCCAGCAGCCAGTCAGGGGGCTCCACCGGGGAGCTGTTTTTT. The full variable domain, with the rest looked up from reference TRBV28 and TRBJ2-2, is DVKVTQSSRYLVKRTGEKVFLECVQDMDHENMFWYRQDPGLGLRLIYFSYDVKMKEKGDIPEGYSVSREKKERFSLILESASTNQTSMYLCASSQSGGSTGELFFGEGSRLTVL.

The V call is TRBV2, the J call TRBJ1-2; TRBD1 might be the D (5 bases). Germline assignment: CDR1 SNHLY and CDR2 FYNNEI. This CDR3 contains 13 residues. V lost 6 bases and J 3 bases, leaving 11 bases between the germline ends. CDR3 sequence (DNA): TGTGCCAGCAGCCCGGGGGAAGACTATGGCTACACCTTC. Translation: CASSPGEDYGYTF.

The rearrangement uses TRBV7-9 and TRBJ2-2; weak D call: TRBD2 (6 bases). CDR1 is SEHNR and CDR2 is FQNEAQ in the germline V gene (reference sequence). This CDR3 region has 14 residues. V was clipped by 5 bases and J by 6 bases, with 13 bases between them. The DNA of the CDR3 is TGTGCCAGCAGCCCCCGCGGGGCGGCCGGGGAGCTGTTTTTT. As protein: CASSPRGAAGELFF.

V and J are TRBV4-1 and TRBJ1-2; D is perhaps TRBD1 (6 bases). Trimming cost V 4 bases and J 4 bases, with 13 bases left between them. The germline CDR1 and CDR2 sequences are MGHRA and YSYEKL. The CDR3 totals 14 residues. CDR3 nucleotide sequence: TGCGCCAGCAGCCGGGGACATTTTCGCTATGGCTACACCTTC. It codes for CASSRGHFRYGYTF.

This chain connects TRBV2 to TRBJ2-7; the D gene is possibly TRBD2 (6 bases). This CDR3 comprises 16 residues. Per the germline V gene, CDR1 is SNHLY and CDR2 is FYNNEI. The ends were cut back, 0 bases at V and 3 bases at J, with 15 bases in the middle. Written as DNA, the CDR3 is TGTGCCAGCAGTGAAGCACGGGGCGGGGCAGACTACGAGCAGTACTTC. Translation: CASSEARGGADYEQYF.

The V gene is TRBV12-3 or TRBV12-4, the J gene TRBJ2-7, with D tentatively TRBD1 (6 bases). V shed 6 bases and J shed 4 bases, with 10 bases lying between them. The CDR3 runs 12 residues. CDR3 coding DNA: TGTGCCAGCAGCCAGGACAGTTACGAGCAGTACTTC. As protein: CASSQDSYEQYF.

This clone was recorded only once. The V gene is TRBV15, the J gene TRBJ1-3; 8 nucleotides agree with TRBD1. The CDR3 has 14 residues. V lost 4 bases and J lost 5; bases outside the gene matches: 4. From germline, CDR1 is LNHNV and CDR2 YYDKDF (reference sequence). The CDR3 spells CATSIQGARNTIYF. In DNA, the CDR3 is TGTGCCACCAGCATCCAGGGGGCTAGAAACACCATATATTTT.

This chain links TRBV28 with TRBJ2-5, with 7 positions matching TRBD2. The CDR3 totals 17 residues. The germline gives CDR1 MDHEN, CDR2 SYDVKM. V shed 2 bases and J 2 bases; nucleotides not matched to a gene: 11. The DNA for the CDR3 is TGTGCCAGCAGTTTAACCCGCCAGCGGGGAAAACAAGAGACCCAGTACTTC. Protein product: CASSLTRQRGKQETQYF.

This clone has a handful of counts. The chain employs TRBV5-1 and TRBJ2-4, with a tentative D call TRBD2 (5 bases). There are 13 residues in the CDR3. Looked up from germline, CDR1 is SGHRS and CDR2 is YFSETQ. V lost 4 bases and J 6 bases, leaving 11 bases between the germline ends. The CDR3 coding sequence is TGCGCCAGCAGCCTCCAAGAGGGAAACATTCAGTACTTC. Its protein is CASSLQEGNIQYF.

The gene calls are TRBV29-1 and TRBJ2-1; 7 nucleotides align to TRBD2. The CDR3 is 12 residues long. V trimming: 6 bases; J trimming: 3 bases; junction bases outside the gene matches: 2. Germline CDR1 SQVTM, CDR2 ANQGSEA. The CDR3 region is CSVREDYNEQFF. The CDR3 bases are TGCAGCGTACGGGAGGACTACAATGAGCAGTTCTTC.

The chain is built from TRBV18 and TRBJ2-5; 9 bases agree with TRBD1. Germline CDR1 KGHSH, CDR2 LQKENI. V was clipped by 5 bases and J by 7 bases; unmatched bases: 11. This CDR3 is 15 amino acids long. This CDR3 reads CASSFTGTGLGTQYF. The CDR3 DNA is TGTGCCAGCTCATTTACCGGGACAGGGCTGGGGACCCAGTACTTC.

The chain carries TRBV4-1 and TRBJ1-5, with 9 bases that match TRBD1. The V gene's germline CDR1 is MGHRA and CDR2 YSYEKL. The CDR3 spans 18 residues. After removal of 3 bases from V and 3 bases from J, the junction contained 12 bases not matched to a gene. CDR3 loop: CASSQAITGTGNNQPQHF. Written as DNA, the CDR3 is TGCGCCAGCAGCCAGGCCATAACCGGGACAGGGAACAATCAGCCCCAGCATTTT.

The chain links TRBV5-1 to TRBJ2-5; tentatively, D is TRBD2 (5 bases). The CDR3 totals 13 residues. Germline V gives CDR1 SGHRS, CDR2 YFSETQ. The V end was cut by 7 bases, the J end by 3 bases, with 13 bases between. As DNA, the CDR3 is TGCGCCAGCCGGCGGACTGCCGAAGAGACCCAGTACTTC. Protein sequence: CASRRTAEETQYF.

The V gene is TRBV5-5, the J gene TRBJ2-7; 9 positions agree with TRBD1. Per the germline V gene, CDR1 is SGHKS and CDR2 is YYEKEE (reference sequence). Losses at the gene ends were 4 bases for V and 4 bases for J; bases not matched to a gene: 12. The CDR3 consists of 16 residues. This CDR3 reads CASSAAGGQGRYEQYF. Written as DNA, the CDR3 is TGTGCCAGCAGCGCCGCTGGGGGACAGGGAAGGTACGAGCAGTACTTC.